This TCR beta chain was obtained from a study of T cell repertoires in cytomegalovirus infection. Study-level information: Indications of both CMV infection and matching HLA type were provided by public TCR beta signatures. Study results and limitations: CMV carriers having the relevant HLA were flagged by cumulative public TCR beta family frequency. Dominant in the ex vivo response were TCR beta clonotypes restricted by HLA-C and specific for CMV.

TCRdb re-called the reads with MiXCR, one entry per CDR3 protein. The sample carries 300,000 to 400,000 distinct CDR3 sequences, 15% to 20% recorded once. V gave up 5 bases and J gave up 6 bases, with 19 bases separating them. The CDR3 runs 16 residues. Looked up from germline, CDR1 is SGHTA and CDR2 is FQGNSA. For this clonotype: What it binds is unknown.

Sample: PBMCs. The rearrangement uses TRBV7-2 and TRBJ1-4, with D possibly TRBD1 on 6 matching bases. The TCR comes from a human donor in good health (CMV status not recorded). Some clones in this sample may be carry-over from other donors' samples. CDR3 sequence: CASSRGGGASYEKLFF. CDR3 coding DNA: TGTGCCAGCAGCCGGGGGGGGGGGGCGTCGTATGAAAAACTGTTTTTT.